This T cell receptor (beta chain) was profiled in a study of CD8 T cells in Susac syndrome. The authors reverse transcribed roughly 0.5 to 1 ug RNA with random hexamers. TCR beta CDR3 was amplified by immunoSEQ covering 54 Vbeta and 13 Jbeta. From the immunoSEQ multiplex PCR reads, TCRdb called clonotypes with MiXCR, one entry per CDR3 protein. Of around 200,000 distinct CDR3 sequences in the sample, about 90% were seen once. This CDR3 is 16 amino acids long. Trimming took 3 bases from V and 5 from J, leaving 23 bases between them. Germline-derived CDR1 and CDR2 are SQVTM and ANQGSEA. TEMRA cells were FACS-enriched and CD8+ and CD4+ T cells negatively isolated.

The sequenced sample was CD8+ T cells from PBMCs. The gene calls are TRBV29-1 and TRBJ2-7, with a tentative D call TRBD1 (6 bases). The receptor's source is a human donor with multiple sclerosis. The CDR3 loop reads CSVEGSGERDLHEQYF. For the CDR3, the DNA is TGCAGCGTTGAGGGGTCAGGGGAGCGAGACCTACACGAGCAGTACTTC.